A single sample gave rise to the 31 T cell receptor beta chains below, sequenced in a study of cytomegalovirus exposure and HLA in healthy donors. This PCR relied on a set of 60 Vbeta primers and 13 Jbeta primers. Method: immunoSEQ multiplex PCR; TCRdb's copy keeps in-frame clones and lacks some. The sample is made up of approximately 45,000 clones, and the top ten hold around 2% of it. The sample was PBMCs. These receptors all stem from a woman in her thirties or forties in good health and CMV-seronegative.

The chain recombines TRBV6-1 with TRBJ2-5; tentatively, D is TRBD2 (5 bases). Trimming pared 3 bases from V and 5 bases from J, leaving 10 bases between. CDR1 and CDR2 from the germline V gene are MNHNS and SASEGT. The CDR3 runs 13 residues. CDR3 region: CASSDGMLETQYF. In DNA, the CDR3 is TGTGCCAGCAGTGACGGGATGTTGGAGACCCAGTACTTC.

The chain couples TRBV7-2 to TRBJ2-3; 12 nucleotides line up with TRBD2. The V gene end was trimmed by 4 bases and the J gene end by 2 bases; junction bases not matched to a gene: 4. The CDR3 has 16 residues. Germline V CDR1 and CDR2: SGHTA, FQGNSA. CDR3 DNA sequence: TGTGCCAGCAGCTATCTAGCGGGGGGGGACACAGATACGCAGTATTTT. Translation gives CASSYLAGGDTDTQYF.

The V call is TRBV5-5, the J call TRBJ1-5; a possible D gene is TRBD1 (5 bases). Germline lookup yields CDR1 SGHKS and CDR2 YYEKEE (reference sequence). Trimming cost V 4 bases and J 6 bases, with 11 bases left between them. The CDR3 is 13 amino acids. CDR3 bases: TGTGCCAGCAGCATCCAGGGCCCTCAGCCCCAGCATTTT. Translation: CASSIQGPQPQHF.

Details on this clone: Other DNA sequences in this specimen translate into the identical CDR3. The rearrangement joins TRBV5-1 to TRBJ1-3; weak D call: TRBD1 (6 bases). In germline, CDR1 is SGHRS, CDR2 YFSETQ. The CDR3 extends over 14 amino acids. Trimming took off 0 bases at V and 2 bases at J, with 6 bases between the two ends. The CDR3 loop reads CASSLAGAGNTIYF. The CDR3 nucleotides are TGCGCCAGCAGCTTGGCAGGGGCTGGAAACACCATATATTTT.

The chain recombines TRBV28 with TRBJ1-1; D possibly corresponds to TRBD1 (6 bases). This CDR3 has 15 residues. The ends were cut back, 3 bases at V and 1 base at J, with 12 bases in the middle. Germline CDR1 MDHEN, CDR2 SYDVKM. CDR3 in DNA: TGTGCCAGCAGTTTGGGGGGCGGGGGGAACACTGAAGCTTTCTTT. Residues: CASSLGGGGNTEAFF.

The J gene is TRBJ1-2, the V gene TRBV9, with TRBD1 matching over 7 bases. V lost 5 bases and J lost 4; bases outside the gene matches: 11. There are 15 residues in the CDR3. Germline V gives CDR1 SGDLS, CDR2 YYNGEE. This chain's CDR3 is CASSARRGSAYGYTF. CDR3 nucleotides: TGTGCCAGCAGTGCCCGCAGGGGGTCTGCCTATGGCTACACCTTC.

This chain joins TRBV7-9 and TRBJ2-5; 10 bases match TRBD2. Germline lookup yields CDR1 SEHNR and CDR2 FQNEAQ (reference sequence). The CDR3 spans 15 residues. V dropped 1 base and J dropped 5; count of bases not matched to a gene: 4. Here the CDR3 DNA reads TGTGCCAGCAGCTTAGGTCTAGCGGGAGTGGAGACCCAGTACTTC. This translates into CASSLGLAGVETQYF.

The CDR3 region is CASSLRSSGRQDDTQYF. In DNA, the CDR3 is TGTGCCAGCAGCTTGAGGTCCAGCGGGAGGCAGGATGATACGCAGTATTTT. The V and J genes are TRBV7-9 and TRBJ2-3; 9 bases align to TRBD2. The CDR3 extends over 17 amino acids. In germline, CDR1 is SEHNR, CDR2 FQNEAQ (reference sequence). J lost 6 bases, V lost 3 bases, and 13 bases had no gene match.

The chain employs TRBV29-1 and TRBJ2-7; D may be TRBD2 (6 bases). V was clipped by 0 bases and J by 2 bases, with 23 bases between them. The CDR3 runs to 18 residues. Germline CDR1 and CDR2: SQVTM and ANQGSEA. CDR3 sequence reads: CSVEDRISGGRGAYEQYF. In nucleotides, the CDR3 is TGCAGCGTTGAAGATCGGATTAGCGGAGGCCGAGGGGCCTACGAGCAGTACTTC.

The V call is TRBV18, the J call TRBJ2-3, with D possibly being TRBD2 (7 bases). V shed 2 bases and J shed 4 bases, with 16 bases lying between them. The CDR3 consists of 16 residues. Germline lookup yields CDR1 KGHSH and CDR2 LQKENI. CDR3 sequence reads: CASSPIDTGGSDTQYF. The CDR3 DNA reads as TGTGCCAGCTCACCAATCGATACGGGGGGCTCAGATACGCAGTATTTT.

The gene calls are TRBV2 and TRBJ1-5; D may be TRBD1 (5 bases). CDR1 and CDR2 (germline): SNHLY, FYNNEI. V shed 7 bases and J shed 3 bases, with 10 bases lying between them. This CDR3 contains 13 residues. The CDR3, as DNA: TGTGCCAGCACCAGGGCACTCAATCAGCCCCAGCATTTT. Translating gives CASTRALNQPQHF. Full variable domain (remainder filled in from reference TRBV2 and TRBJ1-5): EPEVTQTPSHQVTQMGQEVILRCVPISNHLYFYWYRQILGQKVEFLVSFYNNEISEKSEIFDDQFSVERPDGSNFTLKIRSTKLEDSAMYFCASTRALNQPQHFGDGTRLSIL.

This clone registers medium-sized (0.01 to 0.1%) by frequency. The chain has TRBV7-9 and TRBJ2-1; D is undetermined. The V end was cut by 6 bases, the J end by 5 bases, with 8 bases between. Germline assignment: CDR1 SEHNR and CDR2 FQNEAQ (reference sequence). This CDR3 has 12 residues. CDR3 sequence reads: CASSKQNNEQFF. The CDR3 DNA sequence: TGTGCCAGCAGTAAACAAAACAATGAGCAGTTCTTC.

This chain links TRBV7-2 with TRBJ2-1; 7 nucleotides match TRBD1. V dropped 5 bases and J dropped 0; count of bases not matched to a gene: 4. The CDR3 spans 15 residues. Germline lookup yields CDR1 SGHTA and CDR2 FQGNSA. CDR3 nucleotide sequence: TGTGCCAGCAGCAAGGGGGCTATCTCCTACAATGAGCAGTTCTTC. Protein: CASSKGAISYNEQFF. Full variable domain (rest looked up from reference TRBV7-2 and TRBJ2-1): GAGVSQSPSNKVTEKGKDVELRCDPISGHTALYWYRQSLGQGLEFLIYFQGNSAPDKSGLPSDRFSAERTGGSVSTLTIQRTQQEDSAVYLCASSKGAISYNEQFFGPGTRLTVL.

In regard to this clone: One junction end disagrees with the germline gene, perhaps due to a read error. The genes are TRBV7-3 and TRBJ2-5, with 10 positions matching TRBD1. Germline V gene lookup returns CDR1 SGHTA and CDR2 FQGTGA. This CDR3 contains 13 residues. The DNA for the CDR3 is TGTGCCAGCAGCTCCGGGACAGGGGAGAACCAGTACTTC. Translation gives CASSSGTGENQYF.

The gene calls are TRBV29-1 and TRBJ2-7, with 8 bases fitting TRBD2. The trim removed 7 bases at V and 7 bases at J, leaving 9 bases unmatched. This CDR3 has 12 residues. Germline V gene sequence: CDR1 SQVTM, CDR2 ANQGSEA. The CDR3 reads CSAGTSGREQYF. In nucleotides, the CDR3 is TGCAGCGCTGGGACTAGTGGGAGGGAGCAGTACTTC.

The chain couples TRBV6-1 to TRBJ1-3; D is undetermined. The CDR3 has 15 residues. The germline V and J ends were trimmed by 3 bases and 0 bases, with 9 bases remaining between them. Germline loops: CDR1 MNHNS, CDR2 SASEGT. This CDR3 is CASSEWEGSGNTIYF. In DNA, the CDR3 is TGTGCCAGCAGTGAGTGGGAGGGCTCTGGAAACACCATATATTTT.

Concerning this clone itself: The junction does not match germline at one end; this may be a read error. This chain uses TRBV6-5 with TRBJ1-3; 10 bases fit TRBD1. CDR1 is MNHEY, CDR2 SVGAGI, per germline. The CDR3 totals 13 residues. CDR3: CASRQGAGNNIYF. The CDR3 nucleotides are TGTGCCAGCCGACAGGGGGCTGGAAACAACATATATTTT.

J is TRBJ1-5 and V is TRBV6-9, with D uncertain. The CDR3 consists of 15 residues. V lost 4 bases, J lost 1 base, and 11 bases lay in between. Germline loops: CDR1 MNHGY, CDR2 SVAAGI. The CDR3: CASSFEGASNQPQHF. The DNA for the CDR3 is TGTGCCAGCAGTTTTGAGGGAGCCAGCAATCAGCCCCAGCATTTT.

The gene calls are TRBV4-1 and TRBJ2-7; D ambiguous. The CDR3 loop spans 12 amino acids. CDR1 is MGHRA and CDR2 is YSYEKL in the germline V gene. V was trimmed by 5 bases and J by 4 bases, leaving 9 bases between them. Written as DNA, the CDR3 is TGCGCCAGCAGCGCTCTAGGATACGAGCAGTACTTC. Translating gives CASSALGYEQYF.

This chain links TRBV6-5 with TRBJ1-4; weak D call: TRBD1 (6 bases). This CDR3 is 14 amino acids long. CDR1 and CDR2 from the germline V gene are MNHEY and SVGAGI. Trimming took off 5 bases at V and 5 bases at J, with 12 bases between the two ends. Here the CDR3 reads CASSRQGPNEKLFF. CDR3 sequence (DNA): TGTGCCAGCAGTCGGCAGGGGCCGAATGAAAAACTGTTTTTT.

The J gene is TRBJ1-5, the V gene TRBV4-2; the D is unclear. Trimming left V 0 bases short and J 7 bases short, with 10 bases between. The V gene's germline CDR1 is LGHNA and CDR2 YNFKEQ. This CDR3 is built from 14 residues. CDR3 DNA sequence: TGTGCCAGCAGCCAAGATGAACAGTCCCAGCCCCAGCATTTT. Amino acid sequence: CASSQDEQSQPQHF.

The V call is TRBV6-5, the J call TRBJ1-5; D remains unclear. The CDR3 has 15 amino acids. The germline V gene has CDR1 MNHEY and CDR2 SVGAGI. The germline V and J ends were trimmed by 3 bases and 2 bases, with 11 bases remaining between them. The CDR3 region has the DNA TGTGCCAGCAGTTATCGGCCCGGAGGCAATCAGCCCCAGCATTTT. This sequence encodes CASSYRPGGNQPQHF.

Of note for this clone: One end of the junction varies from germline; a read error may be responsible. The sample holds other DNA sequences that translate to the same CDR3. The gene calls are TRBV5-6 and TRBJ1-6; D may be TRBD1 (6 bases). The CDR3 is 15 amino acids. CDR1 and CDR2 from the germline V gene are SGHDT and YYEEEE. Here the CDR3 reads CASSPQGLDNSPLHF. Written as DNA, the CDR3 is TGTGCCAGCAGCCCACAGGGCCTCGATAATTCACCCCTACACTTT. Drawing the rest from reference TRBV5-6 and TRBJ1-6, the complete variable domain is DAGVTQSPTHLIKTRGQQVTLRCSPKSGHDTVSWYQQALGQGPQFIFQYYEEEERQRGNFPDRFSGHQFPNYSSELNVNALLLGDSALYLCASSPQGLDNSPLHFGNGTRLTVT.

Here the CDR3 DNA reads TGCGCCAGCAGCCAAGGCAGGGGAGACACTGAAGCTTTCTTT. Translating it yields CASSQGRGDTEAFF. The chain carries TRBV4-1 and TRBJ1-1, with D maybe TRBD1 (6 bases). The CDR3 extends over 14 amino acids. V lost 1 base to trimming and J lost 3 bases, with 9 bases between them. Germline values: CDR1 MGHRA, CDR2 YSYEKL.

The CDR3 is CASSLGPEASYEQYF. The CDR3, as DNA: TGTGCCAGCTCACTGGGGCCTGAAGCCTCTTACGAGCAGTACTTC. The chain combines TRBV6-1 with TRBJ2-7, with D perhaps matching TRBD1 (5 bases). This CDR3 comprises 15 residues. The V gene's germline CDR1 is MNHNS and CDR2 SASEGT. With 8 bases removed from V and 4 bases from J, the gap between germline ends came to 21 bases.

The CDR3 loop reads CASSPRTGNYEQYF. In DNA, the CDR3 is TGTGCCAGCAGCCCACGGACAGGGAACTACGAGCAGTACTTC. The chain employs TRBV9 and TRBJ2-7; 8 bases are a match to TRBD1. J gave up 3 bases and V 4 bases, and 6 bases lay outside the gene matches. The CDR3 has 14 amino acids. Germline assignment: CDR1 SGDLS and CDR2 YYNGEE. The whole variable domain, filled in from reference TRBV9 and TRBJ2-7, reads DSGVTQTPKHLITATGQRVTLRCSPRSGDLSVYWYQQSLDQGLQFLIQYYNGEERAKGNILERFSAQQFPDLHSELNLSSLELGDSALYFCASSPRTGNYEQYFGPGTRLTVT.

The chain combines TRBV2 with TRBJ1-1; a possible D gene is TRBD1 (6 bases). The CDR3 sequence is 14 residues long. Deletions cut 7 bases from V and 3 bases from J, with 15 bases between. The germline V gene has CDR1 SNHLY and CDR2 FYNNEI. The CDR3 here is CASITQGRYTEAFF. For the CDR3, the DNA is TGTGCCAGCATCACTCAGGGGAGATACACTGAAGCTTTCTTT.

This chain uses TRBV5-4 with TRBJ1-2; D not certain. The germline V and J ends were trimmed by 4 bases and 0 bases, with 16 bases remaining between them. This CDR3 comprises 16 residues. Germline V gene data show CDR1 as SGHNT and CDR2 as YYREEE (reference sequence). Written as DNA, the CDR3 is TGTGCCAGCAGCCCCCGCTTCGGGAGAGCTAACTATGGCTACACCTTC. It yields the protein CASSPRFGRANYGYTF. The full variable domain, completed using reference TRBV5-4 and TRBJ1-2, is ETGVTQSPTHLIKTRGQQVTLRCSSQSGHNTVSWYQQALGQGPQFIFQYYREEENGRGNFPPRFSGLQFPNYSSELNVNALELDDSALYLCASSPRFGRANYGYTFGSGTRLTVV.

V is TRBV7-9 and J is TRBJ1-4, with 9 bases that match TRBD1. The CDR3 has 15 amino acids. Unmatched junction bases numbered 8, after V lost 4 bases and J lost 8 bases. Germline assignment: CDR1 SEHNR and CDR2 FQNEAQ (reference sequence). This CDR3 reads CASSSSGTGMEKLFF. The DNA for the CDR3 is TGTGCCAGCAGCTCCTCCGGGACAGGGATGGAAAAACTGTTTTTT.

CDR3 loop: CASSYGVLETQYF. The DNA of the CDR3 is TGTGCCAGCAGCTACGGGGTCTTAGAGACCCAGTACTTC. This rearrangement joins TRBV9 to TRBJ2-5; D is perhaps TRBD2 (5 bases). CDR3 size: 13 residues. The V end was cut by 4 bases, the J end by 4 bases, with 11 bases between. CDR1 is SGDLS, CDR2 YYNGEE, per germline.

The chain joins TRBV5-1 to TRBJ1-1; 11 bases agree with TRBD1. From germline, CDR1 is SGHRS and CDR2 YFSETQ. Losses at the gene ends were 4 bases for V and 7 bases for J; bases not matched to a gene: 12. There are 16 residues in the CDR3. The CDR3 DNA is TGCGCCAGCAGCCAACTTCCTGGACAGGGGGCTTTTGAAGCTTTCTTT. Its protein product is CASSQLPGQGAFEAFF. Variable domain in full (rest from reference TRBV5-1 and TRBJ1-1): KAGVTQTPRYLIKTRGQQVTLSCSPISGHRSVSWYQQTPGQGLQFLFEYFSETQRNKGNFPGRFSGRQFSNSRSEMNVSTLELGDSALYLCASSQLPGQGAFEAFFGQGTRLTVV.